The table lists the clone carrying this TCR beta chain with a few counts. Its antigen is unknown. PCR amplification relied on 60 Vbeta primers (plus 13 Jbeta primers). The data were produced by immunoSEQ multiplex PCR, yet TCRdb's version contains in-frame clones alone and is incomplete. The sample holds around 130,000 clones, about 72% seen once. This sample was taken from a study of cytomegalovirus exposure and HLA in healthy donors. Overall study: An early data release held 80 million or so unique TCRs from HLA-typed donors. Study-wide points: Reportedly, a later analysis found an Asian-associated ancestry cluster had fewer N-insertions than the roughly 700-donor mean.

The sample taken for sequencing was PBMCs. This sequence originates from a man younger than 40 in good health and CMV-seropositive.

The CDR3 protein is CASRTYGGSGYTF. The CDR3 coding sequence is TGTGCCAGCAGGACCTATGGAGGTAGTGGCTACACCTTC. The chain carries TRBV2 and TRBJ1-2; D is ambiguous. V was cut by 6 bases and J by 7 bases, with 15 bases left in between. Germline-derived CDR1 and CDR2 are SNHLY and FYNNEI. The CDR3 is 13 residues long.